The T cell receptor (beta chain) described here comes from a study of cytomegalovirus exposure and HLA in healthy donors. Amplification used 60 Vbeta primers and 13 Jbeta primers. The assay was immunoSEQ multiplex PCR, and TCRdb's table has in-frame clones only and misses some. Among approximately 160,000 clones listed, 75% to 90% were seen once. The V and J ends lost 10 bases and 1 base respectively, with 11 bases between them. The CDR3 sequence is 12 residues long. Germline loops: CDR1 MRHNA, CDR2 SNTAGT. This clonotype was sampled from a human donor in good health. The chain employs TRBV6-4 and TRBJ2-7; the D is unclear. The sample was PBMCs. In DNA, the CDR3 is TGTGCCACCTCAGAGGAATCCTACGAGCAGTACTTC. Its translation is CATSEESYEQYF.